These 3 T cell receptor beta chains were all obtained from the same sample, sequenced in a study of T cells in Graves' hyperthyroidism and ophthalmopathy. RNA transcripts were the template for amplifying TCR beta CDR3 regions. First-round RT-PCR targeting the TCR CDR3 was performed with the HTBI primer set. TCRdb reprocessed the multiplex PCR reads via MiXCR and lists one record per CDR3 protein. The profile shows hundreds of thousands of distinct CDR3 sequences, 38% of them singletons. Material for sequencing was blood. The receptors come from a man between 18 and 35 years old with Graves' hyperthyroidism.

This clonotype was detected many times. The chain is built from TRBV12-3 or TRBV12-4 and TRBJ1-6; D is ambiguous. V gave up 6 bases and J gave up 6 bases, with 9 bases separating them. CDR3 length: 13 amino acids. CDR3 residues: CASRSGFNSPLHF. In DNA, the CDR3 is TGTGCCAGCAGGTCCGGGTTTAATTCACCCCTCCACTTT.

Details on this clonotype: Just one base apart from a much larger clone, this may be a read error. In this CDR3 the conserved last residue, phenylalanine or tryptophan, is missing, so a read error is likely. V and J are TRBV7-3 and TRBJ2-5, with D unresolved. Trimming took 5 bases from V and 2 from J, leaving 6 bases between them. This CDR3 contains 12 residues. Germline CDR1 SGHTA, CDR2 FQGTGA. This chain's CDR3 is CASSPRQETQYL. For the CDR3, the DNA is TGTGCCAGCAGCCCTAGGCAAGAGACCCAGTACCTC.

This clonotype was detected ten times or more. This chain connects TRBV19 to TRBJ1-5, with D tentatively TRBD1 (5 bases). The CDR3 has 13 residues. Trimming shortened V by 10 bases and J by 1 base, and 11 bases separated the two germline ends. Germline CDR1 is LNHDA and CDR2 is SQIVND (reference sequence). CDR3: CATHDRSNQPQHF. The CDR3 nucleotides are TGTGCCACCCACGACAGAAGCAATCAGCCCCAGCATTTT.